What follows are 7 T cell receptor beta chains derived from one specimen sequenced in a study of chemoradiotherapy in HPV16-positive cancers. Libraries were prepared by immunoSEQ multiplex PCR; TCRdb keeps only in-frame clonotypes and omits some of them. The sample has around 6,000 clones, about 88% seen once. Sequences were derived from tumor tissue, sampled from a patient who underwent chemoradiotherapy. All receptors derive from a human donor with HPV-associated anogenital cancer.

The chain couples TRBV2 to TRBJ2-3; no definite D call. Trimming took 2 bases from V and 5 from J, leaving 11 bases between them. The CDR3 covers 14 residues. Germline V CDR1 and CDR2: SNHLY, FYNNEI. In DNA, the CDR3 is TGTGCCAGCAGTGAACTTGGCCTACTAGATACGCAGTATTTT. Its translation: CASSELGLLDTQYF. The whole variable domain, filled in from reference TRBV2 and TRBJ2-3, reads EPEVTQTPSHQVTQMGQEVILRCVPISNHLYFYWYRQILGQKVEFLVSFYNNEISEKSEIFDDQFSVERPDGSNFTLKIRSTKLEDSAMYFCASSELGLLDTQYFGPGTRLTVL.

This sequence joins TRBV6-6 and TRBJ2-2; 7 bases align to TRBD2. Germline CDR1 and CDR2: MNHNY and SVGAGI (reference sequence). The length of the CDR3 is 14 residues. The ends lost 7 bases at V and 4 bases at J; junction bases unmatched: 6. CDR3 sequence (DNA): TGTGCCAGCACCCCACTAGCGTTCACCGGGGAGCTGTTTTTT. Translated, it gives CASTPLAFTGELFF.

The chain links TRBV6-5 to TRBJ1-6; D is perhaps TRBD1 (5 bases). The germline V gene has CDR1 MNHEY and CDR2 SVGAGI. Deletions cut 6 bases from V and 7 bases from J, with 13 bases between. CDR3 length: 14 residues. The CDR3 sequence: CASSHKEGNSPLHF. The CDR3 region has the DNA TGTGCCAGCAGCCATAAGGAGGGGAATTCACCCCTCCACTTT.

This clone was seen a single time. CDR3 nucleotide sequence: TGTGCCAGCAGCTTGACAGGCCTCTACGAGCAGTACTTC. This sequence encodes CASSLTGLYEQYF. The chain uses TRBV5-6 and TRBJ2-5, with D perhaps matching TRBD1 (5 bases). The DNA end lines up better with TRBJ2-7; the J call may be wrong. Per germline, CDR1 SGHDT and CDR2 YYEEEE. The CDR3 loop spans 13 amino acids.

The chain links TRBV28 to TRBJ1-5; D uncertain. With 5 bases removed from V and 5 bases from J, the gap between germline ends came to 10 bases. This CDR3 is built from 13 residues. From germline, CDR1 is MDHEN and CDR2 SYDVKM. CDR3 nucleotide sequence: TGTGCCAGCAGTCCCGACCCCTATCAGCCCCAGCATTTT. This sequence encodes CASSPDPYQPQHF.

The chain combines TRBV7-9 with TRBJ2-1; possibly TRBD2 for D (5 bases). This CDR3 comprises 14 residues. Trimming pared 5 bases from V and 10 bases from J, leaving 18 bases between. Germline CDR1 SEHNR, CDR2 FQNEAQ (reference sequence). This CDR3 is CASSPRDVLGEQFF. In nucleotides, the CDR3 is TGTGCCAGCAGCCCCCGGGATGTACTAGGGGAGCAGTTCTTC.

The V gene is TRBV7-9, the J gene TRBJ2-1; weak D call: TRBD2 (6 bases). V was cut by 3 bases and J by 9 bases, with 18 bases left in between. Germline CDR1 and CDR2: SEHNR and FQNEAQ (reference sequence). The CDR3 length is 15 residues. The CDR3 region has the DNA TGTGCCAGCAGCTTTACATTAGGGACTTCTAGTGAGCAGTTCTTC. Translation: CASSFTLGTSSEQFF.